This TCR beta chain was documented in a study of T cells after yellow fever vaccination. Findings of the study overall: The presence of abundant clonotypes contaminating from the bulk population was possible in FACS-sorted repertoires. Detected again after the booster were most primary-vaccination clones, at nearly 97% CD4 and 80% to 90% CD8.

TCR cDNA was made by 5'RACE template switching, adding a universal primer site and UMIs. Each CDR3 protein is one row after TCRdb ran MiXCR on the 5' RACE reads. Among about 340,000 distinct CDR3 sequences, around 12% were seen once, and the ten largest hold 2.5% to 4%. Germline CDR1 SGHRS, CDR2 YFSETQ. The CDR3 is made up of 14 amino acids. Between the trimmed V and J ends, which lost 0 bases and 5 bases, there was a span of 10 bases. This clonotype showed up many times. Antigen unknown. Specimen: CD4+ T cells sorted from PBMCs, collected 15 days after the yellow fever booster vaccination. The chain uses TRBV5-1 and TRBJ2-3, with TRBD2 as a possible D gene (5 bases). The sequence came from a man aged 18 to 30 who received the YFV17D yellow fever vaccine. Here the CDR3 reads CASSLAAGGDTQYF. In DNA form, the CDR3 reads TGCGCCAGCAGCTTGGCGGCGGGCGGAGATACGCAGTATTTT.